This TCR beta chain is drawn from a study of blood T cell repertoires in COVID-19. About the study: From T cells, B-cell-depleted T cells, or PBMCs came the material, which was cDNA or gDNA.

The V and J ends lost 6 bases and 2 bases, in that order; junction bases with no gene match: 5. The length of the CDR3 is 14 residues. Germline CDR1 reads LGHDT; CDR2 reads YNNKEL (reference sequence). Assay: immunoSEQ multiplex PCR; the TCRdb copy retains only in-frame clones and omits some. Of 250,000 to 350,000 clones listed, approximately 87% are singletons. The specimen sequenced was peripheral blood. This clonotype was obtained from a woman aged 50 to 60 who had recovered from COVID-19. The V gene is TRBV3-1 (or the pseudogene TRBV3-2), the J gene TRBJ1-2; 8 bases align to TRBD1. The DNA for the CDR3 is TGTGCCAGCAGTCGACAGGGGTGGAACTATGGCTACACCTTC. This encodes CASSRQGWNYGYTF.